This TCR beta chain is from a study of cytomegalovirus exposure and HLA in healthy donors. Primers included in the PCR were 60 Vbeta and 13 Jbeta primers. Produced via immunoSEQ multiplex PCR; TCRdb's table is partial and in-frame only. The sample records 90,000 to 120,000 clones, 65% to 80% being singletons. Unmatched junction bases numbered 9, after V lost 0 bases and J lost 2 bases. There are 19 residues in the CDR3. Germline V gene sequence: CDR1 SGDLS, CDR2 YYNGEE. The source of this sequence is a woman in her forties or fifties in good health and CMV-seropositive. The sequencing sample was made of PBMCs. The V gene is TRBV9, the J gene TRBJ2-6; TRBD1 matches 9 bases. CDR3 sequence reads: CASSVAYRTGAAGANVLTF. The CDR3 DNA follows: TGTGCCAGCAGCGTAGCTTATAGGACAGGGGCAGCTGGGGCCAACGTCCTGACTTTC.